These T cell receptor beta chains were read from a single sample in a study of blood T cells in healthy people across ages. In TCRdb, the 5' RACE reads were re-called with MiXCR into one record per CDR3 protein. The repertoire includes 1.8 million or so distinct CDR3 sequences, about two fifths of them detected once, and roughly 24% sits in the top ten. Material: blood. These receptors were obtained from a human donor in good health. Both conserved end residues are part of each CDR3. The D gene is left open where the match is weak. Rows give clone size only sometimes, using once, few, many, or a class for an expanded clone.

j_call	d_call	v_call	clone_size	cdr3_aa	cdr3_nt
TRBJ1-2	.	TRBV6-5	.	CASSRAGTIGAGYTF	TGTGCCAGCAGTCGGGCAGGGACTATTGGGGCTGGCTACACCTTC
TRBJ1-1	.	TRBV7-2	.	CASSLEGRGVTEAFF	TGTGCCAGCAGCTTAGAGGGCAGAGGAGTAACTGAAGCTTTCTTT
TRBJ1-2	.	TRBV27	.	CASSRLGGVDGYTF	TGTGCCAGCAGCCGACTTGGGGGCGTTGATGGCTACACCTTC
TRBJ2-5	.	TRBV12-3/TRBV12-4	.	CANSFLETQYF	TGTGCCAACAGTTTTCTGGAGACCCAGTACTTC
TRBJ2-3	.	TRBV10-3	.	CATTRAARTDTQYF	TGTGCCACAACGAGGGCAGCGCGCACAGATACGCAGTATTTT
TRBJ2-4	.	TRBV3-1	.	CASSPRQGHGGNIQYF	TGTGCCAGCAGCCCCCGCCAGGGACACGGTGGGAACATTCAGTACTTC
TRBJ2-5	TRBD2	TRBV30	.	CAWSVSGGETQYF	TGTGCCTGGAGTGTATCGGGAGGAGAGACCCAGTACTTC
TRBJ2-7	TRBD1	TRBV20-1	few	CSARERGLYHEQYF	TGCAGTGCTAGAGAAAGGGGGCTTTACCACGAGCAGTACTTC
TRBJ2-1	TRBD1	TRBV7-9	once	CASSPATGDNEQFF	TGTGCCAGCAGCCCAGCGACAGGGGACAATGAGCAGTTCTTC
TRBJ2-7	.	TRBV7-3	few	CASSDRSDEQYF	TGTGCCAGCAGCGATCGCTCGGACGAGCAGTACTTC
TRBJ2-7	.	TRBV7-2	few	CASSLVYSYSYEQYF	TGTGCCAGCAGCTTAGTCTACAGCTACTCCTACGAGCAGTACTTC
TRBJ2-6	.	TRBV5-5	few	CASSLAGTPGGANVLTF	TGTGCCAGCAGCTTGGCCGGGACGCCTGGGGGGGCCAACGTCCTGACTTTC
TRBJ2-1	.	TRBV18	.	CASSPGRVDNEQFF	TGTGCCAGCTCACCGGGCAGGGTAGACAATGAGCAGTTCTTC
TRBJ2-3	TRBD1	TRBV7-6	few	CASSNPDRGGADTQYF	TGTGCCAGCAGCAACCCCGACAGGGGAGGAGCAGATACGCAGTATTTT
TRBJ1-3	.	TRBV6-1	.	CASSQPPVEGIHSGNTIYF	TGTGCCAGCAGCCAGCCGCCAGTTGAGGGGATCCACTCTGGAAACACCATATATTTT
TRBJ2-3	TRBD2	TRBV2	few	CASSRAGVLADTQYF	TGTGCCAGCAGTAGAGCGGGAGTGCTTGCAGATACGCAGTATTTT
TRBJ1-1	.	TRBV20-1	.	CSATMTGNTEAFF	TGCAGTGCCACAATGACAGGGAACACTGAAGCTTTCTTT
TRBJ2-7	TRBD1	TRBV28	.	CAISFRDRALQYF	TGTGCCATCAGTTTCCGAGACAGGGCGCTGCAGTACTTC
TRBJ1-4	TRBD1	TRBV4-2	few	CASSQAGGTNEKLFF	TGTGCCAGCAGCCAAGCAGGGGGAACTAATGAAAAACTGTTTTTT
TRBJ2-7	TRBD2	TRBV6-1	many	CASARLAGGTYEQYF	TGTGCCAGCGCAAGACTAGCGGGGGGTACCTACGAGCAGTACTTC
TRBJ2-1	.	TRBV5-6	once	CASSFVEFDRNEQFF	TGTGCCAGCAGCTTCGTGGAATTTGACCGCAATGAGCAGTTCTTC
TRBJ2-7	.	TRBV7-3	.	CASSLEGMRGSYNEQYF	TGTGCCAGCAGCTTGGAGGGTATGAGGGGTTCCTACAATGAGCAGTACTTC
TRBJ2-4	.	TRBV5-6	.	CASSSYWDTREEQYF	TGTGCCAGCAGCTCCTATTGGGACACCCGTGAAGAGCAGTACTTC
TRBJ2-5	TRBD1	TRBV7-2	once	CASSALQTRDRRRETQYF	TGTGCCAGCAGCGCGCTTCAGACCCGGGACAGGAGACGAGAGACCCAGTACTTC
TRBJ1-1	TRBD1	TRBV27	.	CASRSRGSYTEAFF	TGTGCCAGCCGTAGCAGGGGGTCATACACTGAAGCTTTCTTT
TRBJ2-1	TRBD1	TRBV11-1	.	CASSFGTGAGETQFF	TGTGCCAGCAGCTTCGGCACAGGGGCTGGAGAGACCCAGTTCTTC
TRBJ2-1	TRBD1	TRBV10-3	.	CAILNETGNTYEQFF	TGTGCCATCCTCAACGAGACAGGGAACACGTACGAGCAGTTCTTC
TRBJ2-5	.	TRBV5-1	.	CASSLGRAEGEQYF	TGCGCCAGCAGCTTGGGCAGGGCCGAAGGGGAGCAGTACTTC
TRBJ2-3	TRBD2	TRBV20-1	.	CSAREGGAGDTQYF	TGCAGTGCTAGAGAGGGAGGGGCTGGAGATACGCAGTATTTT
TRBJ1-4	.	TRBV9	.	CASSPSGYPNEKLFF	TGTGCCAGCAGCCCCTCCGGGTATCCTAATGAAAAACTGTTTTTT
TRBJ2-3	TRBD1	TRBV24-1	.	CATAGDRSTDTQYF	TGTGCCACCGCTGGGGACAGGAGCACAGATACGCAGTATTTT
TRBJ2-5	.	TRBV28	few	CASDSRHTLQGTQYF	TGTGCCAGCGATTCGAGACATACGCTTCAAGGGACCCAGTACTTC
TRBJ1-2	.	TRBV7-2	.	CASSPSHHNGRYGYTF	TGTGCCAGCAGCCCCTCCCACCATAACGGCCGCTATGGCTACACCTTC
TRBJ1-5	TRBD1	TRBV12-3/TRBV12-4	.	CASSLGSRGLLYSNQPQHF	TGTGCCAGCAGTCTAGGCAGCAGGGGGCTCTTATATAGCAATCAGCCCCAGCATTTT
TRBJ1-1	.	TRBV4-2	few	CASSQDWRQAAAAAFF	TGTGCCAGCAGCCAAGATTGGAGGCAGGCCGCAGCAGCAGCTTTCTTT
TRBJ2-1	TRBD1	TRBV19	.	CASSMYGTGGADEQFF	TGTGCCAGTAGTATGTATGGAACAGGGGGCGCGGACGAGCAGTTCTTC
TRBJ2-7	.	TRBV15	.	CATSRDPTYEQYF	TGTGCCACCAGCAGAGACCCCACCTACGAGCAGTACTTC
TRBJ1-1	TRBD1	TRBV6-5	few	CASTSIGQGASTEAFF	TGTGCCAGCACCTCAATAGGACAGGGGGCTTCCACTGAAGCTTTCTTT
TRBJ2-1	.	TRBV4-3	many	CASSQRNEQFF	TGTGCCAGCAGTCAGCGCAATGAGCAGTTCTTC
TRBJ1-1	.	TRBV18	few	CASSPGTASNTEAFF	TGTGCCAGCTCACCCGGGACCGCCTCGAACACTGAAGCTTTCTTT
TRBJ1-2	TRBD1	TRBV5-1	.	CASSPLRTGTGYTF	TGCGCCAGCAGCCCCCTAAGGACAGGGACTGGTTACACCTTC
TRBJ2-5	.	TRBV29-1	.	CSVALRPVQETQYF	TGCAGCGTCGCACTTCGACCAGTCCAAGAGACCCAGTACTTC
TRBJ1-2	TRBD1	TRBV20-1	.	CSARGGTGGDYGYTF	TGCAGTGCTAGAGGGGGAACAGGGGGCGACTATGGCTACACCTTC
TRBJ2-7	TRBD2	TRBV3-1	.	CASGLISGRALEQYF	TGTGCCAGCGGCCTAATTAGCGGGAGGGCCCTCGAGCAGTACTTC
TRBJ1-6	.	TRBV20-1	few	CSARRDDTGMFRSPLHF	TGCAGTGCTAGACGCGACGATACAGGGATGTTTCGTTCACCCCTCCACTTT
TRBJ1-5	.	TRBV12-3/TRBV12-4	.	CATTWGRGQPQHF	TGTGCCACCACATGGGGAAGGGGTCAGCCCCAGCATTTT
TRBJ1-1	.	TRBV7-2	few	CASSDPRQFHTEAFF	TGTGCCAGCAGCGATCCTCGACAGTTTCACACTGAAGCTTTCTTT
TRBJ1-5	.	TRBV18	.	CASSPSGGSSNQPQHF	TGTGCCAGCTCACCGAGTGGGGGCTCCAGCAATCAGCCCCAGCATTTT
TRBJ1-5	.	TRBV19	few	CASSTGSSGGNQPQHF	TGTGCCAGTAGCACAGGGAGTTCGGGGGGCAATCAGCCCCAGCATTTT
TRBJ1-1	.	TRBV9	few	CASSVGPLTEAFF	TGTGCCAGCAGCGTAGGTCCGCTCACTGAAGCTTTCTTT
TRBJ2-2	.	TRBV4-2	.	CASSQVRTGELFF	TGTGCCAGCAGCCAAGTAAGGACCGGGGAGCTGTTTTTT
TRBJ2-7	.	TRBV7-2	.	CASSLKQAGGYEQYF	TGTGCCAGCAGCTTAAAACAGGCAGGAGGGTACGAGCAGTACTTC
TRBJ1-2	TRBD1	TRBV6-5	.	CASNRRQGANYGYTF	TGTGCCAGCAACCGAAGACAGGGTGCTAACTATGGCTACACCTTC
TRBJ2-7	.	TRBV7-8	.	CASSLPFHISYEQYF	TGTGCCAGCAGCTTACCTTTCCATATATCCTACGAGCAGTACTTC
TRBJ1-2	TRBD1	TRBV7-3	few	CASSQRTGEGYGYTF	TGTGCCAGCAGCCAAAGGACAGGGGAGGGCTATGGCTACACCTTC
TRBJ2-1	.	TRBV7-2	few	CASSLDVGGWSYNEQFF	TGTGCCAGCAGCTTAGATGTGGGGGGTTGGTCCTACAATGAGCAGTTCTTC
TRBJ1-1	.	TRBV29-1	once	CSVEPPTGDAEAFF	TGCAGCGTTGAGCCCCCAACAGGCGACGCTGAAGCTTTCTTT
TRBJ1-2	.	TRBV7-2	.	CASSSGVAGGYTF	TGTGCCAGCAGCTCGGGGGTTGCAGGAGGCTACACCTTC